A single sample is the source of the 6 T cell receptor beta chains below, sequenced in a study of cytomegalovirus exposure and HLA in healthy donors. PCR amplification relied on 60 Vbeta primers (plus 13 Jbeta primers). Measured with immunoSEQ multiplex PCR; TCRdb has only the in-frame clones, and not every one. The sample records roughly 150,000 clones, approximately 80% being singletons. Sequencing input: PBMCs. The receptor source for this set is a woman between 40 and 55 years old in good health and CMV-seronegative.

The rearrangement uses TRBV6-5 and TRBJ2-7, with D perhaps matching TRBD2 (6 bases). Germline values: CDR1 MNHEY, CDR2 SVGAGI. This CDR3 is built from 14 residues. V lost 7 bases and J 3 bases, leaving 16 bases between the germline ends. DNA of the CDR3: TGTGCCAGCAAGGGGACTCCGGTAATCTACGAGCAGTACTTC. This gives the protein CASKGTPVIYEQYF.

The chain joins TRBV4-1 to TRBJ2-5; unclear D gene. This CDR3 spans 14 amino acids. Germline CDR1 and CDR2: MGHRA and YSYEKL. The V end lost 1 base, the J end lost 1 base, and 7 bases lay between the germline ends. The CDR3 nucleotides are TGCGCCAGCAGCCAAGTTGGTAGCCAAGAGACCCAGTACTTC. Protein product: CASSQVGSQETQYF.

This clone was seen just once. The V gene is TRBV6-6, the J gene TRBJ1-4; tentatively, D is TRBD1 (5 bases). The CDR3 is made up of 15 amino acids. Germline lookup yields CDR1 MNHNY and CDR2 SVGAGI (reference sequence). V was cut by 4 bases and J by 7 bases, with 16 bases left in between. Here the CDR3 reads CASSSGAGYGEKLFF. CDR3 DNA sequence: TGTGCCAGCAGTTCTGGCGCAGGGTATGGTGAAAAACTGTTTTTT.

The chain combines TRBV4-1 with TRBJ2-3; 9 nucleotides agree with TRBD2. Trimming took 2 bases from V and 7 from J; bases not matched to a gene: 13. The CDR3 has 17 residues. Germline values: CDR1 MGHRA, CDR2 YSYEKL. The CDR3 sequence: CASSQTLSREGPYTQYF. In DNA form, the CDR3 reads TGCGCCAGCAGCCAAACCTTGTCGCGGGAGGGCCCGTATACGCAGTATTTT.

The genes are TRBV2 and TRBJ1-5; no clear D gene. The germline gives CDR1 SNHLY, CDR2 FYNNEI. CDR3 size: 14 residues. V was shortened by 5 bases and J by 1 base, with 9 bases between the two germline ends. The CDR3 DNA is TGTGCCAGCAGTCGACAAATGAGCAATCAGCCCCAGCATTTT. Protein: CASSRQMSNQPQHF.

This sequence joins TRBV21-1 and TRBJ2-1; the table calls TRBD2, which could not be checked here. TRBV21-1 is annotated as a pseudogene. CDR3 length: 18 amino acids. CDR3 region: CASSKGSVAGGPGDEQFF. The CDR3 nucleotides are TGTGCCAGCAGCAAAGGTTCGGTAGCGGGAGGGCCAGGGGATGAGCAGTTCTTC.